Listed here are 5 T cell receptor beta chains from one sample, sequenced in a study of early T cells in non-severe SARS-CoV-2 infection. TCRdb used MiXCR to reprocess the 5' RACE reads, holding one entry per CDR3 protein. This table has 80,000 or so distinct CDR3 sequences, around 5.6% appearing once. Material for sequencing was whole blood. These receptors were collected from an adult who was a healthcare worker with PCR-confirmed SARS-CoV-2 infection or an uninfected control (not recorded which).

This chain uses TRBV25-1 with TRBJ1-5, with 8 bases aligning to TRBD1. Germline lookup yields CDR1 MGHDK and CDR2 SYGVNS. The CDR3 consists of 15 residues. V was clipped by 4 bases and J by 2 bases; unmatched bases: 4. The CDR3 region is CASSGQGKGNQPQHF. The CDR3 DNA is TGTGCCAGCAGTGGACAGGGGAAAGGCAATCAGCCCCAGCATTTT.

The J gene is TRBJ1-2, the V gene TRBV6-5; TRBD1 matches 8 bases. The CDR3 sequence is 15 residues long. V was clipped by 2 bases and J by 8 bases; unmatched bases: 10. The germline gives CDR1 MNHEY, CDR2 SVGAGI. The CDR3, as DNA: TGTGCCAGCAGTTACGCCCCCGGGACAGGCGGCGGCTACACCTTC. This codes for CASSYAPGTGGGYTF.

This clonotype occurred many times. V usage is TRBV7-2 and J usage is TRBJ2-2, with D possibly matching TRBD1 (6 bases). CDR1 and CDR2 (germline): SGHTA, FQGNSA. V was pared by 8 bases and J by 4 bases, with 17 bases between. The length of the CDR3 is 15 residues. The CDR3 loop reads CASVITGSGTGELFF. DNA for the CDR3: TGTGCCAGCGTGATAACAGGGTCCGGCACCGGGGAGCTGTTTTTT.

This clonotype was counted at least ten times. The rearrangement joins TRBV7-2 to TRBJ2-5, with a weak D call TRBD1 (6 bases). V shed 6 bases and J shed 1 base, with 12 bases lying between them. This CDR3 is 14 amino acids long. Germline V gene sequence: CDR1 SGHTA, CDR2 FQGNSA. The CDR3 region has the DNA TGTGCCAGCAGGGGGGCGAACCTCCAAGAGACCCAGTACTTC. It specifies CASRGANLQETQYF.

In its sample, this clonotype was seen a few times. V is TRBV5-1 and J is TRBJ1-4; TRBD1 matches at 7 bases. Germline V gives CDR1 SGHRS, CDR2 YFSETQ. V lost 4 bases and J lost 8; bases outside the gene matches: 5. CDR3 length: 13 amino acids. CDR3 protein: CASSGNRGEKLFF. The CDR3 DNA reads TGCGCCAGCAGCGGAAACAGGGGCGAAAAACTGTTTTTT.